These 27 T cell receptor beta chains originate from one sample sequenced in a study of cytomegalovirus exposure and HLA in healthy donors. PCR was performed using 60 Vbeta and 13 Jbeta primers. The repertoire was sequenced with immunoSEQ multiplex PCR; TCRdb's copy has only in-frame clones and lacks some. The sample carries tens of thousands of clones, around 66% recorded once. The sequenced sample consisted of PBMCs. These receptors originate from a man between 60 and 70 years old in good health and CMV-seropositive.

The chain joins TRBV7-6 to TRBJ1-1, with D perhaps TRBD1 (5 bases). Trimming left V 3 bases short and J 1 base short, with 9 bases between. This CDR3 contains 14 residues. Germline V gives CDR1 SGHVS, CDR2 FNYEAQ. The CDR3 here is CASSFGQANTEAFF. The CDR3 nucleotides read TGTGCCAGCAGCTTTGGACAAGCGAACACTGAAGCTTTCTTT.

This chain connects TRBV7-8 to TRBJ2-3; the D gene is possibly TRBD2 (6 bases). The CDR3 runs 15 residues. The V gene's germline CDR1 is SGHVS and CDR2 FQNEAQ. Between the trimmed V and J ends, which lost 7 bases and 2 bases, there was a span of 16 bases. This chain's CDR3 is CASNNQAGTTDTQYF. CDR3 sequence (DNA): TGTGCCAGCAACAATCAGGCGGGAACCACAGATACGCAGTATTTT. Based on the CDR3 plus reference TRBV7-8 and TRBJ2-3, the full variable domain is GAGVSQSPRYKVAKRGQDVALRCDPISGHVSLFWYQQALGQGPEFLTYFQNEAQLDKSGLPSDRFFAERPEGSVSTLKIQRTQQEDSAVYLCASNNQAGTTDTQYFGPGTRLTVL.

The rearrangement links TRBV29-1 to TRBJ2-3; D is ambiguous. The V end lost 2 bases, the J end lost 1 base, and 4 bases lay between the germline ends. The CDR3 consists of 12 residues. Germline loops: CDR1 SQVTM, CDR2 ANQGSEA. CDR3 nucleotide sequence: TGCAGCGTTGAAAGCGGCACAGATACGCAGTATTTT. This encodes CSVESGTDTQYF.

This sequence joins TRBV10-3 and TRBJ2-5; 8 positions agree with TRBD1. Germline values: CDR1 ENHRY, CDR2 SYGVKD. The CDR3 is 13 residues long. Trimming at V came to 9 bases and at J to 4 bases, leaving 7 bases not matched to a gene. CDR3 residues: CAMATGDRETQYF. CDR3 nucleotide sequence: TGTGCCATGGCGACAGGGGATCGAGAGACCCAGTACTTC.

There are a few counts of this clone. This sequence joins TRBV6-1 and TRBJ2-7; 7 bases align to TRBD2. In germline, CDR1 is MNHNS, CDR2 SASEGT. The J segment lost 3 bases and the V segment lost 6 bases, leaving 11 bases of the junction unmatched. The CDR3 is 15 residues long. This CDR3 is CASSAASGRGYEQYF. CDR3 in DNA: TGTGCCAGCAGCGCCGCTAGCGGTCGGGGCTACGAGCAGTACTTC.

The chain joins TRBV6-5 to TRBJ1-1; D not certain. This CDR3 region has 12 residues. V lost 5 bases, J lost 7 bases, and 11 bases lay in between. CDR1 and CDR2 from the germline V gene are MNHEY and SVGAGI. CDR3 residues: CASSALGVEAFF. The DNA of the CDR3 is TGTGCCAGCAGTGCCCTGGGAGTTGAAGCTTTCTTT.

There are a few counts of this clone. A junction boundary mismatches the germline segment, possibly from a read error. CDR3 amino acids: CSSFPGGGIETQYF. The CDR3 DNA follows: TGTTCCAGCTTCCCCGGGGGGGGGATAGAGACCCAGTACTTC. The chain couples TRBV7-9 to TRBJ2-5; the match to TRBD2 covers 8 bases. Germline CDR1 is SEHNR and CDR2 is FQNEAQ (reference sequence). The CDR3 is 14 residues long.

This chain links TRBV27 with TRBJ2-7; 12 nucleotides line up with TRBD2. From germline, CDR1 is MNHEY and CDR2 SMNVEV (reference sequence). V lost 5 bases and J lost 4; bases outside the gene matches: 6. The CDR3 sequence is 15 residues long. CDR3 sequence (DNA): TGTGCCAGCAGTCCCTCGACTAGCGGGAGTTACGAGCAGTACTTC. Translating it yields CASSPSTSGSYEQYF.

There are a few counts of this clone. Mismatch with germline at one junction end may stem from a read error. The chain employs TRBV5-1 and TRBJ1-6, with D hard to call. The CDR3 contains 13 residues. CDR1 is SGHRS, CDR2 YFSETQ, per germline. The CDR3 DNA reads TGCGCCAGCAGCTTATCCTTTAATTCACCCCTCCACTTT. It codes for CASSLSFNSPLHF.

The rearrangement uses TRBV7-3 and TRBJ2-2; maybe TRBD2 (5 bases). Germline values: CDR1 SGHTA, CDR2 FQGTGA. The CDR3 is made up of 15 amino acids. Between the trimmed V and J ends, which lost 2 bases and 6 bases, there was a span of 13 bases. DNA of the CDR3: TGTGCCAGCAGCTTATACCCGGGATCGGCCGGGGAGCTGTTTTTT. Protein sequence: CASSLYPGSAGELFF.

The rearrangement uses TRBV2 and TRBJ2-1, with a possible D match to TRBD1 (5 bases). Looked up from germline, CDR1 is SNHLY and CDR2 is FYNNEI. This CDR3 is built from 15 residues. The V end was cut by 7 bases, the J end by 5 bases, with 18 bases between. The CDR3 here is CASKFDSHQDNEQFF. The CDR3 coding sequence is TGTGCCAGCAAGTTTGACAGTCATCAAGACAATGAGCAGTTCTTC.

The V and J genes are TRBV18 and TRBJ2-7, with a possible D match to TRBD2 (5 bases). The V end was cut by 2 bases, the J end by 4 bases, with 9 bases between. CDR3 length equals 13 residues. The germline V gene has CDR1 KGHSH and CDR2 LQKENI. The CDR3 coding sequence is TGTGCCAGCTCACCAAGGGCGGGTTACGAGCAGTACTTC. Translated, it gives CASSPRAGYEQYF. The full variable domain, with the rest looked up from reference TRBV18 and TRBJ2-7, is NAGVMQNPRHLVRRRGQEARLRCSPMKGHSHVYWYRQLPEEGLKFMVYLQKENIIDESGMPKERFSAEFPKEGPSILRIQQVVRGDSAAYFCASSPRAGYEQYFGPGTRLTVT.

The chain joins TRBV6-6 to TRBJ1-1; maybe TRBD1 (6 bases). V was trimmed by 11 bases and J by 5 bases, leaving 12 bases between them. Per germline, CDR1 MNHNY and CDR2 SVGAGI (reference sequence). The CDR3 sequence is 11 residues long. The CDR3 bases are TGTGCCGCTGTCCAGGGGACTGAAGCTTTCTTT. Translation: CAAVQGTEAFF.

The chain couples TRBV4-2 to TRBJ1-6; 9 positions match TRBD1. Germline V gives CDR1 LGHNA, CDR2 YNFKEQ. The ends lost 3 bases at V and 0 bases at J; junction bases unmatched: 6. This CDR3 contains 18 residues. The CDR3: CASSQTGTGSSYNSPLHF. DNA for the CDR3: TGTGCCAGCAGCCAGACCGGGACAGGGAGCTCCTATAATTCACCCCTCCACTTT.

About this clone: Other DNA sequences of this sample code for an identical CDR3. The chain has TRBV27 and TRBJ2-7, with TRBD2 matching 7 bases. The V gene's germline CDR1 is MNHEY and CDR2 SMNVEV (reference sequence). The CDR3 runs 14 residues. J gave up 2 bases and V 2 bases, and 3 bases lay outside the gene matches. DNA for the CDR3: TGTGCCAGCAGTTTAAAAGCGGGACCCTACGAGCAGTACTTC. It translates to CASSLKAGPYEQYF.

This clone was found once. This chain connects TRBV7-9 to TRBJ2-7; 11 nucleotides agree with TRBD1. After removal of 4 bases from V and 3 bases from J, the junction contained 8 bases not matched to a gene. CDR3 length: 16 residues. Germline V CDR1 and CDR2: SEHNR, FQNEAQ (reference sequence). The CDR3 DNA reads as TGTGCCAGCAGCTCAACCCCGGGACAGGGGGACTACGAGCAGTACTTC. This translates into CASSSTPGQGDYEQYF.

This clone has just one count. J is TRBJ2-7 and V is TRBV5-6; the D is unclear. The CDR3 consists of 13 residues. Germline V gene sequence: CDR1 SGHDT, CDR2 YYEEEE. V lost 4 bases to trimming and J lost 7 bases, with 15 bases between them. This CDR3 reads CASSLSIAGEQYF. The CDR3 nucleotides are TGTGCCAGCAGCCTTTCGATAGCTGGGGAGCAGTACTTC.

The rearrangement uses TRBV10-2 and TRBJ2-5; TRBD2 matches 9 bases. The CDR3 extends over 14 amino acids. Germline V gene data show CDR1 as WSHSY and CDR2 as SAAADI. V gave up 10 bases and J gave up 5 bases; unmatched junction bases: 11. CDR3 nucleotides: TGCGCCACCCGAGCGGGAGGAGGCTCGGAGACCCAGTACTTC. It codes for CATRAGGGSETQYF.

The chain links TRBV14 to TRBJ2-7; 10 nucleotides align to TRBD2. J gave up 8 bases and V 2 bases, and 21 bases lay outside the gene matches. The germline CDR1 and CDR2 sequences are SGHDN and FVKESK. This CDR3 comprises 19 residues. CDR3 sequence (DNA): TGTGCCAGCAGCCAACCTAAGATAACCCCTAGCGGGAGAGACCCACAGCAGTACTTC. Amino acids: CASSQPKITPSGRDPQQYF.

V is TRBV18 and J is TRBJ1-2; D is unresolved. Germline CDR1 is KGHSH and CDR2 is LQKENI. CDR3 size: 14 residues. Trimming took off 1 base at V and 4 bases at J, with 10 bases between the two ends. The CDR3 nucleotides are TGTGCCAGCTCACCACGGGTAGGGAGCTATGGCTACACCTTC. It codes for CASSPRVGSYGYTF.

This clone was detected once. This rearrangement joins TRBV20-1 to TRBJ2-7; D is unresolved. Germline assignment: CDR1 DFQATT and CDR2 SNEGSKA (reference sequence). The CDR3 is made up of 11 amino acids. Trimming removed 2 bases at V and 6 bases at J, with 8 bases between. The CDR3 loop reads CSARFSGEQYF. In DNA form, the CDR3 reads TGCAGTGCTAGATTCTCGGGCGAGCAGTACTTC.

The V gene is TRBV5-1, the J gene TRBJ2-2; a weak D match, TRBD1 (6 bases). The germline V gene has CDR1 SGHRS and CDR2 YFSETQ. V lost 2 bases and J 5 bases, leaving 13 bases between the germline ends. CDR3 length: 15 amino acids. The CDR3 DNA reads TGCGCCAGCAGCTTAACAGGGTCCGGGACCGGGGAGCTGTTTTTT. As protein: CASSLTGSGTGELFF.

This chain uses TRBV11-2 with TRBJ1-3, with a possible D match to TRBD1 (5 bases). There are 15 residues in the CDR3. The ends were cut back, 3 bases at V and 2 bases at J, with 11 bases in the middle. The germline gives CDR1 SGHAT, CDR2 FQNNGV. The CDR3 protein is CASSFGGGPGNTIYF. Written as DNA, the CDR3 is TGTGCCAGCAGCTTCGGGGGGGGACCTGGAAACACCATATATTTT.

The chain is built from TRBV10-3 and TRBJ2-3; D ambiguous. CDR1 is ENHRY, CDR2 SYGVKD, per germline. This CDR3 spans 13 amino acids. The V and J ends lost 0 bases and 6 bases respectively, with 7 bases between them. DNA for the CDR3: TGTGCCATCAGTGAGTCGAGGTGGGATACGCAGTATTTT. It codes for CAISESRWDTQYF.

There are a few counts of this clone. This rearrangement joins TRBV7-6 to TRBJ1-2, with D unresolved. V was clipped by 4 bases and J by 4 bases, with 19 bases between them. The CDR3 spans 16 residues. Germline V gives CDR1 SGHVS, CDR2 FNYEAQ. CDR3 loop: CASSSNAGGQGYGYTF. In DNA, the CDR3 is TGTGCCAGCAGCTCGAATGCAGGAGGTCAAGGCTATGGCTACACCTTC. The full variable domain, rest sourced from reference TRBV7-6 and TRBJ1-2, is GAGVSQSPRYKVTKRGQDVALRCDPISGHVSLYWYRQALGQGPEFLTYFNYEAQQDKSGLPNDRFSAERPEGSISTLTIQRTEQRDSAMYRCASSSNAGGQGYGYTFGSGTRLTVV.

The V call is TRBV6-5, the J call TRBJ2-1; 9 nucleotides agree with TRBD2. CDR3 length: 15 residues. Germline V gene sequence: CDR1 MNHEY, CDR2 SVGAGI. Unmatched junction bases numbered 12, after V lost 5 bases and J lost 10 bases. Here the CDR3 reads CASSHKAGGPSEQFF. In DNA form, the CDR3 reads TGTGCCAGCAGTCACAAAGCGGGAGGCCCGTCCGAGCAGTTCTTC.

The chain joins TRBV7-2 to TRBJ2-3, with 8 bases identical to TRBD2. CDR3 length equals 16 residues. V was clipped by 5 bases and J by 4 bases; unmatched bases: 11. CDR1 is SGHTA and CDR2 is FQGNSA in the germline V gene. In DNA form, the CDR3 reads TGTGCCAGCAGCGCTTCCGGGACTAGTCCGTCAGATACGCAGTATTTT. Translation gives CASSASGTSPSDTQYF.